Below, 17 T cell receptor beta chains from the same sample are listed, as sequenced in a study of T cell responses to AZD1222 COVID-19 vaccine. Repertoires were generated with immunoSEQ multiplex PCR, while TCRdb's copy carries only in-frame clones and drops some. The profile covers some 170,000 clones, with about 90% appearing a single time and 3.5% to 5.5% taken by the ten largest. The material sequenced was peripheral blood, taken 28 days after the second dose of the MenACWY control vaccine. The receptors were gathered from an adult who received the MenACWY meningococcal vaccine as a control.

This clone has just one count. The rearrangement uses TRBV10-1 and TRBJ1-5; a weak D match, TRBD1 (6 bases). The CDR3 totals 15 residues. CDR1 and CDR2 (germline): WNHNN, SYGVQD (reference sequence). V was shortened by 3 bases and J by 1 base, with 10 bases between the two germline ends. In DNA, the CDR3 is TGCGCCAGCAGTGACCTAACAGGGAGCAATCAGCCCCAGCATTTT. Encoded protein: CASSDLTGSNQPQHF.

This sequence joins TRBV19 and TRBJ2-4; the match to TRBD1 covers 9 bases. The CDR3 has 15 amino acids. CDR1 is LNHDA and CDR2 is SQIVND in the germline V gene (reference sequence). V was pared by 5 bases and J by 5 bases, with 7 bases of the junction left unmatched. CDR3 amino acids: CASSFGQGWENIQYF. CDR3 bases: TGTGCCAGTAGTTTCGGACAGGGGTGGGAAAACATTCAGTACTTC.

The rearrangement joins TRBV5-1 to TRBJ1-3; a weak D match, TRBD1 (5 bases). CDR1 is SGHRS, CDR2 YFSETQ, per germline. Trimming shortened V by 4 bases and J by 4 bases, and 15 bases separated the two germline ends. CDR3 size: 15 residues. The CDR3 DNA is TGCGCCAGCAGCGCCCCGGGAGGGGTGGGAAACACCATATATTTT. Protein product: CASSAPGGVGNTIYF.

The chain has TRBV25-1 and TRBJ2-2; possibly TRBD2 for D (5 bases). This CDR3 has 14 amino acids. V gave up 6 bases and J gave up 8 bases, with 16 bases separating them. From germline, CDR1 is MGHDK and CDR2 SYGVNS. The CDR3: CASSWTYLRGELFF. The CDR3, as DNA: TGTGCCAGCAGCTGGACTTATCTCCGGGGGGAGCTGTTTTTT.

This chain uses TRBV18 with TRBJ1-1; no firm D call. Trimming cost V 3 bases and J 1 base, with 6 bases left between them. This CDR3 region has 13 residues. Germline V gives CDR1 KGHSH, CDR2 LQKENI. CDR3 residues: CASSPDQNTEAFF. CDR3 DNA: TGTGCCAGCTCACCTGACCAGAACACTGAAGCTTTCTTT.

V gene TRBV19 combines with J gene TRBJ1-5; D gene ambiguous. The V end lost 7 bases, the J end lost 6 bases, and 4 bases lay between the germline ends. The CDR3 runs to 10 residues. Per the germline V gene, CDR1 is LNHDA and CDR2 is SQIVND (reference sequence). CDR3 DNA: TGTGCCAGTAACTTTCAGCCCCAGCATTTT. This codes for CASNFQPQHF.

The V call is TRBV7-4, the J call TRBJ1-5; D unresolved. Germline CDR1 is SGHVT and CDR2 is SQSDAQ. Deletions cut 5 bases from V and 4 bases from J, with 9 bases between. The CDR3 loop spans 13 amino acids. The CDR3 is CASSPYVNQPQHF. CDR3 nucleotide sequence: TGTGCCAGCAGCCCCTACGTAAATCAGCCCCAGCATTTT.

V usage is TRBV19 and J usage is TRBJ2-7; 9 nucleotides agree with TRBD2. There are 14 residues in the CDR3. V dropped 5 bases and J dropped 2; count of bases not matched to a gene: 4. Germline V lookup: CDR1 LNHDA, CDR2 SQIVND (reference sequence). For the CDR3, the DNA is TGTGCCAGTAGTGCCATAGCGGGAGCCTACGAGCAGTACTTC. Translation: CASSAIAGAYEQYF.

This rearrangement joins TRBV7-6 to TRBJ2-5; D perhaps matches TRBD2 (5 bases). The CDR3 runs to 16 residues. V lost 2 bases and J 1 base, leaving 14 bases between the germline ends. Germline V lookup: CDR1 SGHVS, CDR2 FNYEAQ. The CDR3 DNA follows: TGTGCCAGCAGCTTAATGTTTCCCGGGGTCCAAGAGACCCAGTACTTC. Amino acids: CASSLMFPGVQETQYF.

This chain connects TRBV29-1 to TRBJ1-1; possible D gene TRBD1, 6 bases. The CDR3 spans 12 residues. V lost 6 bases and J lost 3, with 11 bases in between. Germline CDR1 and CDR2: SQVTM and ANQGSEA. In nucleotides, the CDR3 is TGCAGCGTCACAGGGCTCGACACTGAAGCTTTCTTT. Amino acid sequence: CSVTGLDTEAFF.

This chain joins TRBV19 and TRBJ1-2; weak D call: TRBD1 (5 bases). This CDR3 has 14 amino acids. Deletions cut 6 bases from V and 5 bases from J, with 16 bases between. Germline CDR1 LNHDA, CDR2 SQIVND (reference sequence). CDR3 residues: CASRKPGILYGYTF. DNA of the CDR3: TGTGCCAGTAGGAAGCCAGGGATCTTGTATGGCTACACCTTC.

The table lists this clone with a count of one. The V and J genes are TRBV7-9 and TRBJ1-4; D not certain. Germline V gene lookup returns CDR1 SEHNR and CDR2 FQNEAQ (reference sequence). The CDR3 consists of 14 residues. Trimming cost V 3 bases and J 4 bases, with 9 bases left between them. The CDR3 nucleotides are TGTGCCAGCAGCTTCCGCCCTAATAATGAAAAACTGTTTTTT. This codes for CASSFRPNNEKLFF.

The count of this clone is one. V gene TRBV7-6 combines with J gene TRBJ1-2; no firm D call. The CDR3 contains 15 residues. The germline V gene has CDR1 SGHVS and CDR2 FNYEAQ. V lost 1 base to trimming and J lost 0 bases, with 9 bases between them. The CDR3, as DNA: TGTGCCAGCAGCTTAGAATTGGGCCCTAACTATGGCTACACCTTC. The encoded protein is CASSLELGPNYGYTF.

The rearrangement joins TRBV28 to TRBJ2-5; no clear D. Germline V CDR1 and CDR2: MDHEN, SYDVKM. This CDR3 comprises 11 residues. The germline V and J ends were trimmed by 6 bases and 3 bases, with 5 bases remaining between them. CDR3 in DNA: TGTGCCAGCAGAACAGAAGAGACCCAGTACTTC. It is translated as CASRTEETQYF.

The V and J genes are TRBV5-4 and TRBJ1-2, with 9 bases aligning to TRBD1. This CDR3 has 16 amino acids. The germline V gene has CDR1 SGHNT and CDR2 YYREEE (reference sequence). V shed 2 bases and J 4 bases; nucleotides not matched to a gene: 9. The CDR3 region has the DNA TGTGCCAGCAGCTTTAACCCCGGGACAGGGTTCTATGGCTACACCTTC. This codes for CASSFNPGTGFYGYTF.

The chain has TRBV7-7 and TRBJ2-3, with D possibly TRBD2 on 5 matching bases. Between the trimmed V and J ends, which lost 1 base and 6 bases, there was a span of 11 bases. The CDR3 sequence is 14 residues long. Germline CDR1 and CDR2: SSHAT and FNYEAQ (reference sequence). CDR3 residues: CASSLGHGGDTQYF. The CDR3 nucleotides are TGTGCCAGCAGCTTAGGACACGGCGGGGATACGCAGTATTTT.

This chain's CDR3 is CASSSLTFDSATEAFF. The CDR3 bases are TGCGCCAGCAGCTCACTTACCTTTGACAGTGCAACTGAAGCTTTCTTT. The chain employs TRBV5-1 and TRBJ1-1, with TRBD1 as a possible D gene (5 bases). In germline, CDR1 is SGHRS, CDR2 YFSETQ. This CDR3 comprises 16 residues. V dropped 3 bases and J dropped 5 bases, with 20 bases sitting between them.